The 16 T cell receptor beta chains given below trace back to one sample, sequenced in a study of cytomegalovirus exposure and HLA in healthy donors. This PCR relied on a set of 60 Vbeta primers and 13 Jbeta primers. Libraries were prepared by immunoSEQ multiplex PCR; TCRdb keeps only in-frame clonotypes and omits some of them. The sample carries hundreds of thousands of clones, roughly 80% recorded once. Sequencing used PBMCs. Every receptor here comes from a man aged 25-45 years in good health and CMV-seronegative.

The chain employs TRBV6-4 and TRBJ2-1, with TRBD2 matching over 9 bases. The CDR3 sequence is 11 residues long. Germline V CDR1 and CDR2: MRHNA, SNTAGT. Trimming cost V 9 bases and J 10 bases; bases outside gene matches: 4. DNA for the CDR3: TGTGCCAGGGGTCTAGCGGGGGAGCAGTTCTTC. Its protein product is CARGLAGEQFF.

The V gene is TRBV5-5, the J gene TRBJ2-7, with 7 bases that match TRBD1. The CDR3 loop spans 14 amino acids. Germline CDR1 and CDR2: SGHKS and YYEKEE (reference sequence). V shed 4 bases, J shed 2 bases, and the junction held 6 bases outside the gene matches. The CDR3 nucleotides are TGTGCCAGCAGCCCTTTGACAGGGCCCTACGAGCAGTACTTC. Translated: CASSPLTGPYEQYF.

This clone was seen only once. The genes are TRBV6-5 and TRBJ1-2; no clear D. This CDR3 has 16 amino acids. Trimming removed 2 bases at V and 4 bases at J, with 17 bases between. The V gene's germline CDR1 is MNHEY and CDR2 SVGAGI. This CDR3 reads CASSYDGERGFYGYTF. CDR3 in DNA: TGTGCCAGCAGTTACGACGGGGAACGGGGTTTCTATGGCTACACCTTC.

The chain has TRBV1 and TRBJ1-5; the tabulated D call, TRBD1, remains unverified against the DNA. TRBV1 has pseudogene status. The CDR3 contains 14 residues. The CDR3 loop is CTNFLGHSNQPQHF. The CDR3, as DNA: TGCACCAACTTCCTGGGCCACAGCAATCAGCCCCAGCATTTT.

The chain employs TRBV5-1 and TRBJ2-7; TRBD1 matches at 11 bases. CDR3 length equals 15 residues. The junction had 6 bases not matched to a gene; V was cut back by 5 bases and J by 2 bases. CDR1 is SGHRS and CDR2 is YFSETQ in the germline V gene. CDR3 amino acids: CASSIGTGGPYEQYF. The CDR3 nucleotides read TGCGCCAGCAGTATTGGGACAGGGGGACCCTACGAGCAGTACTTC.

J is TRBJ2-2 and V is TRBV7-6; TRBD2 is a possible D gene (5 bases). V dropped 2 bases and J dropped 6 bases, with 19 bases sitting between them. CDR3 length: 17 amino acids. Germline V gene sequence: CDR1 SGHVS, CDR2 FNYEAQ. The CDR3 coding sequence is TGTGCCAGCAGCTTAACAGTCCAGGCTAGCTTTGCCGGGGAGCTGTTTTTT. Amino acid sequence: CASSLTVQASFAGELFF.

V and J are TRBV27 and TRBJ2-3, with 9 nucleotides matching TRBD1. Germline CDR1 reads MNHEY; CDR2 reads SMNVEV (reference sequence). The CDR3 has 16 residues. After removal of 1 base from V and 6 bases from J, the junction contained 8 bases not matched to a gene. CDR3 in DNA: TGTGCCAGCAGTTTATTGGAATCTGGGACAGGGGATACGCAGTATTTT. Amino acid sequence: CASSLLESGTGDTQYF.

The chain carries TRBV6-5 and TRBJ1-1, with no clear D. Germline V CDR1 and CDR2: MNHEY, SVGAGI. This CDR3 comprises 13 residues. V lost 4 bases and J 1 base, leaving 7 bases between the germline ends. The CDR3 sequence is CASSWAANTEAFF. The DNA for the CDR3 is TGTGCCAGCAGTTGGGCCGCGAACACTGAAGCTTTCTTT.

The rearrangement joins TRBV5-1 to TRBJ2-3; 8 bases match TRBD2. The CDR3 extends over 16 amino acids. Germline V gene data show CDR1 as SGHRS and CDR2 as YFSETQ. The V gene end was trimmed by 0 bases and the J gene end by 1 base; junction bases not matched to a gene: 4. CDR3 in DNA: TGCGCCAGCAGCTTGGACGGGCGGGGGGGCACAGATACGCAGTATTTT. Protein: CASSLDGRGGTDTQYF.

Written as DNA, the CDR3 is TGTGCCAGCAGAGGGACAGAGCAAGGCTACACCTTC. It specifies CASRGTEQGYTF. V usage is TRBV6-1 and J usage is TRBJ1-2; 7 bases match TRBD1. The germline CDR1 and CDR2 sequences are MNHNS and SASEGT. J lost 8 bases, V lost 6 bases, and 6 bases had no gene match. The CDR3 has 12 residues.

A single count supports this clone. V usage is TRBV9 and J usage is TRBJ1-3; TRBD1 matches 7 bases. The germline CDR1 and CDR2 sequences are SGDLS and YYNGEE. This CDR3 contains 17 residues. V dropped 4 bases and J dropped 4; count of bases not matched to a gene: 14. The CDR3 DNA follows: TGTGCCAGCAGCCCACCGACAGGGCTAACTCCGGGAAACACCATATATTTT. Protein product: CASSPPTGLTPGNTIYF.

The V and J genes are TRBV5-1 and TRBJ1-1, with 9 bases aligning to TRBD1. The CDR3 extends over 15 amino acids. In germline, CDR1 is SGHRS, CDR2 YFSETQ. The trim removed 3 bases at V and 5 bases at J, leaving 8 bases unmatched. The CDR3 sequence is CASSYPGTGTTEAFF. The DNA for the CDR3 is TGCGCCAGCAGCTACCCCGGGACAGGGACGACTGAAGCTTTCTTT.

The chain recombines TRBV4-3 with TRBJ2-2; unclear D gene. The CDR3 extends over 15 amino acids. The ends were cut back, 0 bases at V and 4 bases at J, with 9 bases in the middle. Germline V gene sequence: CDR1 LGHNA, CDR2 YSLEER. CDR3 residues: CASSQDHTSTGELFF. The CDR3 DNA sequence: TGCGCCAGCAGCCAAGATCATACAAGCACCGGGGAGCTGTTTTTT.

This chain links TRBV19 with TRBJ1-2; 11 nucleotides align to TRBD1. Trimming removed 4 bases from V and 4 bases from J; junction bases left unmatched: 5. Germline V gene data show CDR1 as LNHDA and CDR2 as SQIVND (reference sequence). This CDR3 has 15 residues. The CDR3, as DNA: TGTGCCAGTAGTAAGGGACAGGGGGACTCCTATGGCTACACCTTC. Protein: CASSKGQGDSYGYTF.

The rearrangement uses TRBV2 and TRBJ1-5; D is ambiguous. In germline, CDR1 is SNHLY, CDR2 FYNNEI. Trimming took off 0 bases at V and 0 bases at J, with 12 bases between the two ends. The CDR3 length is 17 residues. CDR3 sequence: CASSEALNSYSNQPQHF. CDR3 sequence (DNA): TGTGCCAGCAGTGAAGCGCTTAACAGCTATAGCAATCAGCCCCAGCATTTT. The variable domain in full, completed from reference TRBV2 and TRBJ1-5, reads EPEVTQTPSHQVTQMGQEVILRCVPISNHLYFYWYRQILGQKVEFLVSFYNNEISEKSEIFDDQFSVERPDGSNFTLKIRSTKLEDSAMYFCASSEALNSYSNQPQHFGDGTRLSIL.

The chain has TRBV28 and TRBJ1-2; D not certain. Germline CDR1 MDHEN, CDR2 SYDVKM. Between the trimmed V and J ends, which lost 5 bases and 2 bases, there was a span of 9 bases. The CDR3 covers 13 residues. Here the CDR3 DNA reads TGTGCCAGCAGTGAACAGCCCAACTATGGCTACACCTTC. Translated, it gives CASSEQPNYGYTF.